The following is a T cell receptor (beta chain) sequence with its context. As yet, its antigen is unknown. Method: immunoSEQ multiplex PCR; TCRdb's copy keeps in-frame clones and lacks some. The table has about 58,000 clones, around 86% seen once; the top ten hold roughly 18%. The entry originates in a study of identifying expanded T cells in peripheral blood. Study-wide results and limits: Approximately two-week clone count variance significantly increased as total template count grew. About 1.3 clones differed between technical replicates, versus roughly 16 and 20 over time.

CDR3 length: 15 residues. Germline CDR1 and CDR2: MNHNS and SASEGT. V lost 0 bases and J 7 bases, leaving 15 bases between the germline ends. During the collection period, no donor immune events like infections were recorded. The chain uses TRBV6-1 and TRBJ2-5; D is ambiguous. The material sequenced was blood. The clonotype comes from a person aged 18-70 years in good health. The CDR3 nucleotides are TGTGCCAGCAGTGAAGCGCTTACGGCCCCCGGGACCCAGTACTTC. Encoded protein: CASSEALTAPGTQYF.